The next 27 T cell receptor beta chains were all read from a single sample in a study of T-cell memory formation after mild COVID-19. Each CDR3 protein gets one entry after TCRdb re-called the 5' RACE reads with MiXCR. The sample includes about 140,000 distinct CDR3 sequences, almost 25% of them seen just once. Sequencing was carried out using PBMCs or a T cell subset sorted from them (not recorded which). The receptors derive from an adult woman who had mild COVID-19 (a few samples of this study predate the infection). Cell type and time point are not known.

CDR3 protein: CASSLLGEGSYEQYF. The DNA of the CDR3 is TGTGCCAGCAGCTTACTAGGGGAGGGCTCCTACGAGCAGTACTTC. This chain links TRBV7-8 with TRBJ2-7; 7 bases align to TRBD2. After removal of 2 bases from V and 0 bases from J, the junction contained 4 bases not matched to a gene. This CDR3 is built from 15 residues. Germline-derived CDR1 and CDR2 are SGHVS and FQNEAQ.

The V call is TRBV29-1, the J call TRBJ2-1; D uncertain. Germline V lookup: CDR1 SQVTM, CDR2 ANQGSEA. The CDR3 covers 12 residues. The V and J ends lost 4 bases and 2 bases respectively, with 6 bases between them. CDR3 in amino acids: CSVGSPYNEQFF. The CDR3 bases are TGCAGCGTTGGCAGCCCCTACAATGAGCAGTTCTTC.

The chain links TRBV4-1 to TRBJ2-7; D remains ambiguous. The CDR3 spans 13 residues. CDR1 is MGHRA and CDR2 is YSYEKL in the germline V gene. V lost 1 base, J lost 4 bases, and 8 bases lay in between. The CDR3: CASSQGVGYEQYF. CDR3 DNA sequence: TGCGCCAGCAGCCAAGGGGTCGGATACGAGCAGTACTTC.

This clonotype was found a few times. The chain joins TRBV12-3 or TRBV12-4 to TRBJ2-7; D may be TRBD1 or TRBD2 (5 bases each). V dropped 2 bases and J dropped 3 bases, with 11 bases sitting between them. This CDR3 spans 14 amino acids. CDR3 nucleotide sequence: TGTGCCAGCAGTTTACAACCTGGGGGCTACGAGCAGTACTTC. It yields the protein CASSLQPGGYEQYF.

A few counts support this clonotype. The chain links TRBV13 to TRBJ2-7, with D tentatively TRBD1 (5 bases). V gave up 6 bases and J gave up 4 bases, with 10 bases separating them. The CDR3 consists of 12 residues. CDR1 is PRHDT and CDR2 is FYEKMQ in the germline V gene (reference sequence). For the CDR3, the DNA is TGTGCCAGCAGACCCTCAGGGTACGAGCAGTACTTC. Its translation is CASRPSGYEQYF.

This clonotype was observed a few times. The CDR3 bases are TGTGCCAGCAGCTTGGGCCAGGGGACATCGACTGAAGCTTTCTTT. Translation: CASSLGQGTSTEAFF. The chain uses TRBV5-5 and TRBJ1-1; D may be TRBD1 (6 bases). CDR3 size: 15 residues. V lost 0 bases and J 5 bases, leaving 14 bases between the germline ends. Germline lookup yields CDR1 SGHKS and CDR2 YYEKEE (reference sequence).

V is TRBV27 and J is TRBJ1-2; the match to TRBD1 covers 7 bases. This CDR3 has 14 amino acids. Germline V CDR1 and CDR2: MNHEY, SMNVEV (reference sequence). The trim removed 3 bases at V and 7 bases at J, leaving 8 bases unmatched. For the CDR3, the DNA is TGTGCCAGCAGTTTGGTGGGCAGGGGGTTTGGCTACACCTTC. Protein: CASSLVGRGFGYTF.

There are a few counts of this clonotype. The rearrangement joins TRBV2 to TRBJ2-7; tentatively, D is TRBD1 (6 bases). Germline V gene sequence: CDR1 SNHLY, CDR2 FYNNEI. Deletions cut 1 base from V and 2 bases from J, with 12 bases between. The CDR3 spans 15 residues. This chain's CDR3 is CASSEGAGTPYEQYF. CDR3 coding DNA: TGTGCCAGCAGTGAAGGGGCAGGGACACCCTACGAGCAGTACTTC.

The rearrangement joins TRBV15 to TRBJ2-3, with D possibly being TRBD2 (6 bases). Per the germline V gene, CDR1 is LNHNV and CDR2 is YYDKDF (reference sequence). The CDR3 has 17 amino acids. V was pared by 0 bases and J by 2 bases, with 15 bases between. In DNA form, the CDR3 reads TGTGCCACCAGCAGAGAAAGGTTGGGACTTCACACAGATACGCAGTATTTT. It codes for CATSRERLGLHTDTQYF. The variable domain in full, completed from reference TRBV15 and TRBJ2-3, reads DAMVIQNPRYQVTQFGKPVTLSCSQTLNHNVMYWYQQKSSQAPKLLFHYYDKDFNNEADTPDNFQSRRPNTSFCFLDIRSPGLGDTAMYLCATSRERLGLHTDTQYFGPGTRLTVL.

The chain has TRBV7-9 and TRBJ2-1, with D tentatively TRBD2 (5 bases). The germline V gene encodes CDR1 SEHNR and CDR2 FQNEAQ (reference sequence). The CDR3 consists of 17 residues. With 4 bases removed from V and 2 bases from J, the gap between germline ends came to 18 bases. The DNA for the CDR3 is TGTGCCAGCAGCTCGTGGAGGCCCGGGTCGCCCTACAATGAGCAGTTCTTC. Translated: CASSSWRPGSPYNEQFF.

V gene TRBV12-3 or TRBV12-4 combines with J gene TRBJ2-5; tentative D call: TRBD2 (6 bases). Trimming shortened V by 7 bases and J by 5 bases, and 14 bases separated the two germline ends. The CDR3 spans 13 residues. The CDR3 region has the DNA TGTGCCAGCACCGACGCGGGGAGGGAGACCCAGTACTTC. This encodes CASTDAGRETQYF.

A few counts support this clonotype. This sequence joins TRBV12-3 or TRBV12-4 and TRBJ2-1; 9 bases agree with TRBD2. The CDR3 length is 13 residues. V was clipped by 6 bases and J by 8 bases; unmatched bases: 5. The DNA of the CDR3 is TGTGCCAGCAGCAATAGACTAGCGGATGAGCAGTTCTTC. Translation: CASSNRLADEQFF.

This clonotype was detected a few times. The chain joins TRBV24-1 to TRBJ1-2, with 9 bases lining up with TRBD1. Germline V gene sequence: CDR1 KGHDR, CDR2 SFDVKD. This CDR3 region has 16 residues. V was clipped by 4 bases and J by 4 bases; unmatched bases: 9. CDR3 coding DNA: TGTGCCACCAGTGAGTCAACAGGGGGCTTCATCTATGGCTACACCTTC. Protein sequence: CATSESTGGFIYGYTF.

CDR3 amino acids: CASGLDGYEQYF. CDR3 coding DNA: TGTGCCAGCGGACTGGACGGTTACGAGCAGTACTTC. The rearrangement links TRBV19 to TRBJ2-7; D may be TRBD2 (5 bases). This CDR3 comprises 12 residues. Germline V CDR1 and CDR2: LNHDA, SQIVND (reference sequence). Trimming took 9 bases from V and 4 from J, leaving 13 bases between them.

The sample holds a few counts of this clonotype. This rearrangement joins TRBV29-1 to TRBJ2-3, with D perhaps TRBD1 (6 bases). The CDR3 extends over 14 amino acids. The V end lost 7 bases, the J end lost 4 bases, and 18 bases lay between the germline ends. CDR1 and CDR2 from the germline V gene are SQVTM and ANQGSEA. CDR3 nucleotides: TGCAGCGCAACAGGGTTGGTCGAGGCAGATACGCAGTATTTT. It yields the protein CSATGLVEADTQYF.

This clonotype was detected only a few times. The chain has TRBV6-2 or TRBV6-3 and TRBJ2-2; 8 nucleotides agree with TRBD1. Trimming removed 10 bases from V and 2 bases from J; junction bases left unmatched: 9. The CDR3 loop spans 15 amino acids. The germline V gene has CDR1 MNHEY and CDR2 SVGEGT. The CDR3 bases are TGTGCCACCGGATCGGCAGGGGGCAACACCGGGGAGCTGTTTTTT. This gives the protein CATGSAGGNTGELFF.

This rearrangement joins TRBV19 to TRBJ1-2, with 9 positions matching TRBD1. V trimming: 1 base; J trimming: 9 bases; junction bases outside the gene matches: 9. The germline V gene encodes CDR1 LNHDA and CDR2 SQIVND (reference sequence). The CDR3 consists of 15 residues. CDR3 sequence reads: CASSIGGQGFMSYTF. DNA of the CDR3: TGTGCCAGTAGTATAGGGGGACAGGGCTTTATGAGCTACACCTTC.

The chain employs TRBV12-3 or TRBV12-4 and TRBJ1-2; TRBD1 aligns across 9 bases. This CDR3 spans 14 amino acids. J was trimmed by 5 bases and V by 6 bases; bases with no gene match: 7. The CDR3 region is CASRTTGGFYGYTF. Written as DNA, the CDR3 is TGTGCCAGCAGGACGACAGGGGGTTTTTATGGCTACACCTTC.

The genes are TRBV2 and TRBJ2-7; 9 nucleotides align to TRBD1. Losses at the gene ends were 4 bases for V and 4 bases for J; bases not matched to a gene: 11. Germline lookup yields CDR1 SNHLY and CDR2 FYNNEI. The CDR3 totals 16 residues. The CDR3 region is CASSAGQGKSRYEQYF. CDR3 nucleotide sequence: TGTGCCAGCAGTGCTGGACAGGGGAAAAGTAGGTACGAGCAGTACTTC. The whole variable domain, remainder taken from reference TRBV2 and TRBJ2-7, is EPEVTQTPSHQVTQMGQEVILRCVPISNHLYFYWYRQILGQKVEFLVSFYNNEISEKSEIFDDQFSVERPDGSNFTLKIRSTKLEDSAMYFCASSAGQGKSRYEQYFGPGTRLTVT.

The table lists this clonotype with many counts. V is TRBV12-3 or TRBV12-4 and J is TRBJ2-7; D gene uncertain. Trimming took 3 bases from V and 5 from J, leaving 5 bases between them. The CDR3 has 11 amino acids. The CDR3 bases are TGTGCCAGCAGTTTCAGCCACGAGCAGTACTTC. Protein: CASSFSHEQYF.

This chain uses TRBV6-5 with TRBJ2-2; tentative D call: TRBD1 (5 bases). CDR1 is MNHEY, CDR2 SVGAGI, per germline. The CDR3 runs to 16 residues. The V gene lost 2 bases and the J gene lost 3 bases, with 13 bases spanning the gap. Here the CDR3 DNA reads TGTGCCAGCAGTTACGCTCGGCAGGGATACACCGGGGAGCTGTTTTTT. Translating it yields CASSYARQGYTGELFF.

CDR3 sequence: CASSQDISGHYEQYF. CDR3 bases: TGTGCCAGCAGCCAAGATATAAGCGGTCACTACGAGCAGTACTTC. The chain has TRBV4-2 and TRBJ2-7; weak D call: TRBD2 (5 bases). The ends were cut back, 0 bases at V and 3 bases at J, with 12 bases in the middle. The CDR3 length is 15 residues. CDR1 is LGHNA, CDR2 YNFKEQ, per germline.

J is TRBJ1-1 and V is TRBV5-1; D might be TRBD1 (5 bases). This CDR3 is 13 amino acids long. Looked up from germline, CDR1 is SGHRS and CDR2 is YFSETQ. V was pared by 1 base and J by 3 bases, with 7 bases between. CDR3 coding DNA: TGCGCCAGCAGCTTGATGGGGGACACTGAAGCTTTCTTT. It translates to CASSLMGDTEAFF.

The CDR3 DNA is TGTGCCAGCAGTTATGGTGGGCCCAGCTACGAGCAGTACTTC. It is translated as CASSYGGPSYEQYF. This chain uses TRBV6-2 or TRBV6-3 with TRBJ2-7, with unresolved D. Trimming left V 3 bases short and J 3 bases short, with 12 bases between. CDR1 MNHEY and CDR2 SVGEGT come from the germline V gene. The length of the CDR3 is 14 residues.

This chain uses TRBV27 with TRBJ1-2, with no clear D. This CDR3 has 15 amino acids. Germline assignment: CDR1 MNHEY and CDR2 SMNVEV (reference sequence). The V end was cut by 0 bases, the J end by 3 bases, with 11 bases between. CDR3 residues: CASSLSFSGHYGYTF. CDR3 in DNA: TGTGCCAGCAGTTTATCTTTCTCAGGCCACTATGGCTACACCTTC.

The chain couples TRBV7-9 to TRBJ1-1, with D maybe TRBD1 (6 bases). Trimming took 4 bases from V and 4 from J, leaving 10 bases between them. Germline-derived CDR1 and CDR2 are SEHNR and FQNEAQ (reference sequence). The CDR3 totals 13 residues. The CDR3 reads CASSSGTSTEAFF. CDR3 sequence (DNA): TGTGCCAGCAGCTCCGGGACAAGCACTGAAGCTTTCTTT.

The chain carries TRBV5-1 and TRBJ2-1; 9 bases match TRBD1. With 3 bases clipped from V and 2 bases from J, the junction kept 6 bases outside the gene matches. CDR1 and CDR2 from the germline V gene are SGHRS and YFSETQ. The CDR3 runs 16 residues. CDR3 in amino acids: CASSSRTGEPYNEQFF. In DNA, the CDR3 is TGCGCCAGCAGCTCCCGGACAGGGGAGCCCTACAATGAGCAGTTCTTC.